This T cell receptor beta chain derives from a study of cytomegalovirus exposure and HLA in healthy donors. The PCR was carried out with 60 Vbeta primers and 13 Jbeta primers. Profiling relied on immunoSEQ multiplex PCR, and the TCRdb table lists in-frame clones only, not all of them. The sample contains about 190,000 clones, 74% of which appear only once. This clone was seen once. The receptor's source is a woman aged 25 to 39 in good health and CMV-seropositive. Sequenced sample: PBMCs.

The CDR3 region has the DNA TGTGCCAGCAGCCTAACCCAGGGTCGGGGGGAGACCCAGTACTTC. It encodes CASSLTQGRGETQYF. The chain is built from TRBV6-5 and TRBJ2-5, with D possibly being TRBD2 (6 bases). V lost 6 bases to trimming and J lost 5 bases, with 19 bases between them. Germline values: CDR1 MNHEY, CDR2 SVGAGI. The CDR3 is 15 residues long.